This T cell receptor (beta chain) was sequenced in a study of T cell repertoires in cytomegalovirus infection. Study results and limitations: HLA-C-restricted CMV clonotypes gave the most frequent clonotype in two of eight donors.

TCRdb passed the reads through MiXCR, listing each CDR3 protein once. The table includes about 230,000 distinct CDR3 sequences, roughly 22% detected once. This clonotype was counted between two and nine times. Its specificity is unknown. The receptor was derived from a human donor in good health (CMV status not recorded). Some clones in this sample may be carry-over from other donors' samples. The sequencing sample was made of CD8+ T cells from PBMCs.

The CDR3 bases are TGTGCCACCTCCATAGCGGGGGACAATGAGCAGTTCTTC. Translation gives CATSIAGDNEQFF. The gene calls are TRBV24-1 and TRBJ2-1; 9 nucleotides line up with TRBD2. The J segment lost 5 bases and the V segment lost 9 bases, leaving 4 bases of the junction unmatched. The CDR3 spans 13 residues. The germline gives CDR1 KGHDR, CDR2 SFDVKD.